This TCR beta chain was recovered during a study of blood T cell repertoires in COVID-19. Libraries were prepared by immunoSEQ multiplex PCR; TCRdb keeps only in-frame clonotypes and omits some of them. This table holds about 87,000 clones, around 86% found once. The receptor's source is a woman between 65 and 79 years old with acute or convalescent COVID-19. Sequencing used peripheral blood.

The CDR3 nucleotides read TGTGCTAGTGGTGGGGACATCATTACCGAGCACTATGGCTACACCTTC. Amino acids: CASGGDIITEHYGYTF. The gene calls are TRBV12-5 and TRBJ1-2, with D tentatively TRBD1 (6 bases). Germline values: CDR1 LGHNT, CDR2 FRNRAP. CDR3 length equals 16 residues. V lost 5 bases to trimming and J lost 3 bases, with 19 bases between them.